One T cell receptor beta chain is described in this entry. The time point was: after trial treatment. Treatment reported: LDRT plus nivolumab, ipilimumab, low-dose cyclophosphamide and aspirin (RACIN trial). Donors were given nivolumab, ipilimumab, aspirin, low-dose cyclophosphamide and low-dose radiotherapy. This CDR3 has 14 amino acids. The V and J ends lost 2 bases and 2 bases respectively, with 9 bases between them. Germline V gene data show CDR1 as MDHEN and CDR2 as SYDVKM. The data belong to a study of low-dose radiotherapy and immunotherapy resistance in tumors. The overall study: Fractions of 0.5 Gy went to Cohort 1 every 2 weeks, totaling 6.5 Gy. Patients received cyclophosphamide 200 mg/m2 intravenously every two weeks, the day before radiation-immunotherapy. Once cycle 1 day 1 began, patients took oral aspirin 300 mg daily for four cycles.

Covering alpha and beta chains, TRAV- and TRBV-specific primers were used for the first-strand cDNA. For amplifying TCRs, the PCR ran for 20 to 25 cycles with Phusion, which was used together with a constant-region primer and the adapter on the V primers. TCRdb redid the calling of the reads with MiXCR, one entry per CDR3 protein. The data hold 30,000 to 45,000 distinct CDR3 sequences, with roughly 20% observed a single time. This TCR was recovered from a female donor with ovarian cancer. The sequencing used PBMCs, collected after low-dose radiotherapy plus immunotherapy. The gene calls are TRBV28 and TRBJ1-1; no definite D call. The CDR3 coding sequence is TGTGCCAGCAGTTTAAGCCAGTTAAACACTGAAGCTTTCTTT. It translates to CASSLSQLNTEAFF.